This passage covers 21 T cell receptor beta chains from one sample sequenced in a study of T cells after somatic rescue of genetic block. Here immunoSEQ multiplex PCR was the method, and the copy in TCRdb shows in-frame clones only, minus some. The data hold about 67,000 clones, with under 95% observed a single time. Sample: peripheral blood mononuclear cells (PBMCs). These receptors were obtained from a middle-aged man.

The V gene is TRBV10-3, the J gene TRBJ1-5; D remains ambiguous. The CDR3 has 12 amino acids. Germline V gives CDR1 ENHRY, CDR2 SYGVKD. V shed 10 bases and J shed 9 bases, with 16 bases lying between them. Here the CDR3 DNA reads TGTGCCAGCACTCACGGAGAGGGGCCCCAGCATTTT. Amino acids: CASTHGEGPQHF.

J is TRBJ1-6 and V is TRBV27, with 7 positions matching TRBD1. This CDR3 contains 17 residues. After removal of 5 bases from V and 9 bases from J, the junction contained 16 bases not matched to a gene. Germline V gene sequence: CDR1 MNHEY, CDR2 SMNVEV (reference sequence). The CDR3 region has the DNA TGTGCCAGCAGTACATCCACGACAGGGAGAAAGGGTTCACCCCTCCACTTT. Its protein is CASSTSTTGRKGSPLHF.

The chain carries TRBV9 and TRBJ1-4, with 8 positions matching TRBD1. Germline-derived CDR1 and CDR2 are SGDLS and YYNGEE. CDR3 size: 14 residues. The V gene end was trimmed by 2 bases and the J gene end by 8 bases; junction bases not matched to a gene: 5. CDR3: CASSVTGDAEKLFF. Here the CDR3 DNA reads TGTGCCAGCAGCGTGACAGGGGACGCCGAAAAACTGTTTTTT.

This clone was observed a handful of times. The V call is TRBV21-1, the J call TRBJ2-4; no DNA check was done on the table's D call, TRBD1. TRBV21-1 corresponds to a pseudogene. This CDR3 contains 16 residues. CDR3 sequence: CASSKQGQKRGNIQYF. The CDR3 DNA follows: TGTGCCAGCAGCAAACAGGGACAGAAAAGGGGAAACATTCAGTACTTC.

This rearrangement joins TRBV28 to TRBJ1-1, with D possibly being TRBD1 (6 bases). The germline V gene has CDR1 MDHEN and CDR2 SYDVKM. This CDR3 has 14 amino acids. Trimming removed 2 bases at V and 0 bases at J, with 7 bases between. The CDR3 region is CASSLTGLNTEAFF. CDR3 sequence (DNA): TGTGCCAGCAGTTTAACAGGGCTGAACACTGAAGCTTTCTTT. The entire variable domain, with the rest obtained from reference TRBV28 and TRBJ1-1, is as follows: DVKVTQSSRYLVKRTGEKVFLECVQDMDHENMFWYRQDPGLGLRLIYFSYDVKMKEKGDIPEGYSVSREKKERFSLILESASTNQTSMYLCASSLTGLNTEAFFGQGTRLTVV.

The chain couples TRBV2 to TRBJ1-5; no clear D gene. The CDR3 runs to 11 residues. Trimming took off 8 bases at V and 4 bases at J, with 6 bases between the two ends. Germline V gene sequence: CDR1 SNHLY, CDR2 FYNNEI. The DNA of the CDR3 is TGTGCCAGCGGCCCTAATCAGCCCCAGCATTTT. This gives the protein CASGPNQPQHF. The variable domain in full, with the rest retrieved from reference TRBV2 and TRBJ1-5, is EPEVTQTPSHQVTQMGQEVILRCVPISNHLYFYWYRQILGQKVEFLVSFYNNEISEKSEIFDDQFSVERPDGSNFTLKIRSTKLEDSAMYFCASGPNQPQHFGDGTRLSIL.

The chain has TRBV19 and TRBJ2-3; the match to TRBD2 covers 11 bases. The CDR3 contains 18 residues. Germline loops: CDR1 LNHDA, CDR2 SQIVND (reference sequence). The ends lost 1 base at V and 5 bases at J; junction bases unmatched: 11. CDR3 protein: CASSIVASGRTRRDTQYF. CDR3 coding DNA: TGTGCCAGTAGTATAGTGGCTAGCGGGAGGACCCGCAGAGATACGCAGTATTTT. The entire variable domain, with the rest obtained from reference TRBV19 and TRBJ2-3, is as follows: DGGITQSPKYLFRKEGQNVTLSCEQNLNHDAMYWYRQDPGQGLRLIYYSQIVNDFQKGDIAEGYSVSREKKESFPLTVTSAQKNPTAFYLCASSIVASGRTRRDTQYFGPGTRLTVL.

V gene TRBV6-6 combines with J gene TRBJ1-5, with 7 bases identical to TRBD1. This CDR3 is 15 amino acids long. V gave up 5 bases and J gave up 3 bases; unmatched junction bases: 7. Germline V gene sequence: CDR1 MNHNY, CDR2 SVGAGI (reference sequence). The CDR3 DNA sequence: TGTGCCAGCAGTATGGGACAGAATTTCAATCAGCCCCAGCATTTT. Its translation: CASSMGQNFNQPQHF.

This chain uses TRBV10-2 with TRBJ1-2; D unresolved. Per germline, CDR1 WSHSY and CDR2 SAAADI. The CDR3 spans 13 residues. Trimming shortened V by 2 bases and J by 0 bases, and 4 bases separated the two germline ends. CDR3 region: CASSEAANYGYTF. In DNA, the CDR3 is TGCGCCAGCAGTGAGGCAGCTAACTATGGCTACACCTTC.

The chain uses TRBV2 and TRBJ1-5, with D hard to call. Germline lookup yields CDR1 SNHLY and CDR2 FYNNEI. V was shortened by 7 bases and J by 5 bases, with 12 bases between the two germline ends. This CDR3 has 13 residues. CDR3 in DNA: TGTGCCAGCAAATTCGAGATCGATCAGCCCCAGCATTTT. Translated: CASKFEIDQPQHF.

This chain's CDR3 is CASSFGGQETQYF. As DNA, the CDR3 is TGTGCCAGCAGCTTTGGAGGCCAAGAGACCCAGTACTTC. This chain uses TRBV5-5 with TRBJ2-5; D is possibly TRBD2 (5 bases). With 2 bases removed from V and 1 base from J, the gap between germline ends came to 6 bases. This CDR3 comprises 13 residues. The germline gives CDR1 SGHKS, CDR2 YYEKEE (reference sequence).

J is TRBJ2-7 and V is TRBV5-1; 10 nucleotides match TRBD2. CDR1 is SGHRS, CDR2 YFSETQ, per germline. CDR3 size: 16 residues. V was pared by 0 bases and J by 6 bases, with 9 bases of the junction left unmatched. The CDR3: CASSLAVSGGAAEQYF. DNA for the CDR3: TGCGCCAGCAGCTTGGCCGTAAGCGGGGGGGCCGCCGAGCAGTACTTC.

The chain combines TRBV27 with TRBJ1-6, with 10 bases lining up with TRBD1. V shed 4 bases and J 5 bases; nucleotides not matched to a gene: 8. Germline V lookup: CDR1 MNHEY, CDR2 SMNVEV (reference sequence). The CDR3 sequence is 17 residues long. CDR3 region: CASSSHDRGPDNSPLHF. The CDR3 region has the DNA TGTGCCAGCAGTTCCCATGACAGGGGGCCGGATAATTCACCCCTCCACTTT.

This sequence joins TRBV10-1 and TRBJ2-1, with 7 nucleotides matching TRBD1. The CDR3 has 14 residues. The V gene's germline CDR1 is WNHNN and CDR2 SYGVQD (reference sequence). The V gene end was trimmed by 8 bases and the J gene end by 0 bases; junction bases not matched to a gene: 4. CDR3: CASARDSSYNEQFF. CDR3 in DNA: TGCGCCAGCGCCCGGGACAGCTCCTACAATGAGCAGTTCTTC.

V and J are TRBV30 and TRBJ2-1; TRBD1 might be the D (6 bases). Deletions cut 3 bases from V and 6 bases from J, with 12 bases between. The germline CDR1 and CDR2 sequences are GTSNPN and SVGIG (reference sequence). The CDR3 totals 13 residues. The CDR3: CAWSLTGVNEQFF. The DNA for the CDR3 is TGTGCCTGGAGCCTGACAGGAGTCAATGAGCAGTTCTTC. Variable domain in full (rest from reference TRBV30 and TRBJ2-1): SQTIHQWPATLVQPVGSPLSLECTVEGTSNPNLYWYRQAAGRGLQLLFYSVGIGQISSEVPQNLSASRPQDRQFILSSKKLLLSDSGFYLCAWSLTGVNEQFFGPGTRLTVL.

The chain couples TRBV28 to TRBJ1-2; possibly TRBD1 for D (5 bases). Germline V gene lookup returns CDR1 MDHEN and CDR2 SYDVKM. The CDR3 length is 15 residues. V shed 1 base and J shed 0 bases, with 9 bases lying between them. CDR3 DNA sequence: TGTGCCAGCAGTTTATATGGGACCCCTAACTATGGCTACACCTTC. Amino acids: CASSLYGTPNYGYTF.

The chain is built from TRBV5-8 and TRBJ2-1; 9 bases align to TRBD2. Germline V lookup: CDR1 SGHTS, CDR2 YDEGEE. CDR3 length: 14 residues. With V trimmed by 2 bases and J by 8 bases, 5 bases remained unmatched. This CDR3 is CASSLGLAKDEQFF. Written as DNA, the CDR3 is TGTGCCAGCAGCTTAGGACTAGCGAAAGATGAGCAGTTCTTC.

Points on this clone: The junction does not match germline at one end; this may be a read error. This chain joins TRBV11-2 and TRBJ1-3; D gene unclear. CDR1 and CDR2 from the germline V gene are SGHAT and FQNNGV. This CDR3 contains 17 residues. CDR3 DNA sequence: TGTGCCAGCAGCTTAGATCAAACGATCCGGATTGGAGACACCATATATTTT. Translating it yields CASSLDQTIRIGDTIYF.

This chain joins TRBV5-1 and TRBJ1-2; TRBD1 is a possible D gene (5 bases). Trimming shortened V by 4 bases and J by 2 bases, and 18 bases separated the two germline ends. CDR1 is SGHRS and CDR2 is YFSETQ in the germline V gene. The CDR3 extends over 16 amino acids. The CDR3 protein is CASSARQRSPNYGYTF. CDR3 sequence (DNA): TGCGCCAGCAGCGCCCGACAGAGATCTCCCAACTATGGCTACACCTTC.

This rearrangement joins TRBV18 to TRBJ2-7; D ambiguous. Germline CDR1 is KGHSH and CDR2 is LQKENI. The CDR3 totals 13 residues. V gave up 3 bases and J gave up 4 bases, with 10 bases separating them. CDR3 bases: TGTGCCAGCTCACCCGGGCCAAAATACGAGCAGTACTTC. Its protein product is CASSPGPKYEQYF.

The genes are TRBV30 and TRBJ1-6; D not certain. The length of the CDR3 is 17 residues. Germline V lookup: CDR1 GTSNPN, CDR2 SVGIG (reference sequence). The germline V and J ends were trimmed by 0 bases and 4 bases, with 16 bases remaining between them. Here the CDR3 DNA reads TGTGCCTGGAGTGTACTAGCCCCGGGAGCATATAATTCACCCCTCCACTTT. Its translation is CAWSVLAPGAYNSPLHF.